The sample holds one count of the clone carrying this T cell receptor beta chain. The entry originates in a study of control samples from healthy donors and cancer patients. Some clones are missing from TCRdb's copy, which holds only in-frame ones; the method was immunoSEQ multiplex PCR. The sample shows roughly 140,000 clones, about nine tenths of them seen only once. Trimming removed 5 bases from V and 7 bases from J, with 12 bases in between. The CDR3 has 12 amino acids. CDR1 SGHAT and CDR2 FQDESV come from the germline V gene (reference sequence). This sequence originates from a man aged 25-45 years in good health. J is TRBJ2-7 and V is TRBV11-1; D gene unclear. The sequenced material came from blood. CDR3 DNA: TGTGCCAGCAGCGTAGGGTTCGGAGAGCAGTACTTC. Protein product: CASSVGFGEQYF.